This T cell receptor (beta chain) appears in the sequencing data of a study of cytomegalovirus exposure and HLA in healthy donors. This clone was detected only once. Germline CDR1 is MGHRA and CDR2 is YSYEKL. The CDR3 contains 14 residues. V lost 4 bases and J lost 2, with 10 bases in between. Researchers ran the PCR with 60 Vbeta and 13 Jbeta primers. The method was immunoSEQ multiplex PCR; TCRdb's version includes in-frame clones alone and lacks a portion of them. Among about 130,000 clones listed, roughly 80% were seen once. Sequenced sample: PBMCs. This TCR was sampled from a woman aged 35 to 49 in good health and CMV-seropositive. V usage is TRBV4-1 and J usage is TRBJ2-3, with a possible D match to TRBD2 (6 bases). The CDR3 region is CASSLSGYTDTQYF. In nucleotides, the CDR3 is TGCGCCAGCAGCCTGAGCGGGTACACAGATACGCAGTATTTT.